The source of this T cell receptor beta chain is a study of beta chain features in type 1 diabetes. This clone appeared a few times. The antigen is not known. Overall study results and limits: VDJ junctions sequenced from type 1 diabetes patients showed fewer insertions and more deletions. Relative to healthy donors, patients appeared to have naive, central memory and Treg TCRB repertoires that were more similar. The study found moderately but significantly shorter TCRB CDR3s in all four CD4+ subsets of Type 1 diabetes patients.

The entirety of the isolated RNA underwent reverse transcription, so expressed TCRB transcripts were sequenced. Samples of naive, central memory and regulatory T cells yielded a mean of around 3.7 million reads. The assay was immunoSEQ multiplex PCR, and TCRdb's table has in-frame clones only and misses some. The sample shows about 700,000 clones, around 15% of them seen only once. This CDR3 comprises 13 residues. Germline V gene data show CDR1 as SQVTM and CDR2 as ANQGSEA. Deletions cut 1 base from V and 3 bases from J, with 9 bases between. The chain links TRBV29-1 to TRBJ1-2; D not certain. The sequencing sample was made of naive CD4+ T cells from blood. This TCR derives from a man aged 18-30 years with type 1 diabetes. The CDR3 reads CSVEGDGYYGYTF. DNA of the CDR3: TGCAGCGTTGAAGGGGATGGATACTATGGCTACACCTTC.